Below, 2 T cell receptor beta chains from the same sample are listed, as sequenced in a study of T cells expressing NK-cell markers. Using the 5' RACE reads, TCRdb records one entry per CDR3 protein without DNA. Listed are roughly 390,000 distinct CDR3 sequences; around 10% falls within the top ten. The material sequenced was blood T cells: a sorted CD56 or NKG2C T cell subset, CD4+ or CD8+ T cells, or bulk PBMC T cells (not recorded which). Every receptor here comes from a woman aged 45-60 years in good health.

The rearrangement uses TRBV20-1 and TRBJ2-3; TCRdb calls TRBD2, which cannot be checked without DNA. This CDR3 region has 17 residues. CDR1 is DFQATT, CDR2 SNEGSKA, per germline (reference sequence). The CDR3 reads CSARGGLAGVVTDTQYF.

This chain joins TRBV24-1 and TRBJ2-2. Germline assignment: CDR1 KGHDR and CDR2 SFDVKD. The CDR3 consists of 12 residues. CDR3 residues: CATTDGTGELFF.